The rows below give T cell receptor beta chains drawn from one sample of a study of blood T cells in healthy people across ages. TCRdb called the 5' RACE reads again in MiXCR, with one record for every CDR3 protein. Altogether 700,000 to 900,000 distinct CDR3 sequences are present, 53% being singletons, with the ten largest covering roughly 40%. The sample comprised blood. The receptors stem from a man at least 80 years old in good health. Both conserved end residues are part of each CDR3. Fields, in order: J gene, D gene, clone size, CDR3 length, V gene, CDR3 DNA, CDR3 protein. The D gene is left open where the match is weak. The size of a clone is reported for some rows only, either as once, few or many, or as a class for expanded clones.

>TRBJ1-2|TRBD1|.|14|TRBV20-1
TGCAGTGCTAGAATGACAGGGCTCAGCTATGGCTACACCTTC
CSARMTGLSYGYTF
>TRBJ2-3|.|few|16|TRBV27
TGTGCCAGCAGTTTAGATGGGAAAATAGGAAGTAGATACGCGTATTTT
CASSLDGKIGSRYAYF
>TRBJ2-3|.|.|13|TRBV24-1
TGTGCCACAGGAGGAGCGGGCACAGATACGCAGTATTTT
CATGGAGTDTQYF
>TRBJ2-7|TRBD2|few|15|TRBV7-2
TGTGCCAGCAGCTTAGCTGCAGCGGGATCGGGGGAGCAGTACTTC
CASSLAAAGSGEQYF
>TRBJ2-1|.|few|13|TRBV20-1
TGCAGTGCTGCGGGACAGATGCACAATGAGCAGTTCTTC
CSAAGQMHNEQFF
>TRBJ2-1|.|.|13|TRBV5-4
TGTGCCAGCAGCTTGGCTAGCGCCAATGAGCAGTTCTTC
CASSLASANEQFF
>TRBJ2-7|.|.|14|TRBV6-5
TGTGCCAGCAGTTACACGAACCCCCAAGACGAGCAGTACTTC
CASSYTNPQDEQYF
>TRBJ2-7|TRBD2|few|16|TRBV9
TGTGCCAGCAGCCCGACGCCGGGAGGGACTTCCTACGAGCAGTACTTC
CASSPTPGGTSYEQYF
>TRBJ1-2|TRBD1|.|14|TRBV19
TGTGCCAGTAGCCGACAGGGGTCCTCCTATGGCTACACCTTC
CASSRQGSSYGYTF
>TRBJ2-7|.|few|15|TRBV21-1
TGTGCCAGCAGCCAGTCCGGACAGGAGCTGTACGAGCAGTACTTC
CASSQSGQELYEQYF
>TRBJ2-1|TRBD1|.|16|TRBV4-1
TGCGCCAGCAGCCAAGTTCTGGACAGGGTAGACAATGAGCAGTTCTTC
CASSQVLDRVDNEQFF
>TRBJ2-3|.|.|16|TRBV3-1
TGTGCCAGCAGCCAAGTTTATCGGGCTAGCACAGATACGCAGTATTTT
CASSQVYRASTDTQYF
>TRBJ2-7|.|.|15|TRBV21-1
TGTGCCAGCAGCAAAGCACGGGACAGGACCTACGAGCAGTACTTC
CASSKARDRTYEQYF
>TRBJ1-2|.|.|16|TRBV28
TGTGCCAGCAGTTCACGGAACCTAAGAAGGGCCTATGGCTACACCTTC
CASSSRNLRRAYGYTF
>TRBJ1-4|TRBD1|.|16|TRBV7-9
TGTGCCAGCAGCTTAGCAGGGGGCTCAACTAATGAAAAACTGTTTTTT
CASSLAGGSTNEKLFF
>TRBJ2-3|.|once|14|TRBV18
TGTGCCAGCTCACCACCGTCGAAAACAGATACGCAGTATTTT
CASSPPSKTDTQYF
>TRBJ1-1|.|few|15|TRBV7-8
TGTGCCAGCAGCTTAACAGCAGGGCCGAACACTGAAGCTTTCTTT
CASSLTAGPNTEAFF
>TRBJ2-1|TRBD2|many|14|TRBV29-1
TGCAGCGTTGCACTAGCGGGAGGGTACAATGAGCAGTTCTTC
CSVALAGGYNEQFF
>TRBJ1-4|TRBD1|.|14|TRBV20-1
TGCAGTGCAAAGCCGGGACAGGCGGTCGAAAAACTGTTTTTT
CSAKPGQAVEKLFF
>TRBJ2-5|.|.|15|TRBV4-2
TGTGCCAGCAGCCAGCTCTTCGGGGTCCAAGAGACCCAGTACTTC
CASSQLFGVQETQYF
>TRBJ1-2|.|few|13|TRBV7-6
TGTGCCAGCAGCTCGGACTTACCTTGGGGCTACACCTTC
CASSSDLPWGYTF
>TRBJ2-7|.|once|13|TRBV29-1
TGCAGCGCCGAATCGGGGGCGGCACATGAGCAGTACTTC
CSAESGAAHEQYF
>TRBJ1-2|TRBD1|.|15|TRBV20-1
TGCAGTGCTAGAGATAGGGGACAGTCTAACTATGGCTACACCTTC
CSARDRGQSNYGYTF
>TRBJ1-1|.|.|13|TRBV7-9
TGTGCCAGCAGTTACCGGGGGTCGCCTGAAGCTTTCTTT
CASSYRGSPEAFF
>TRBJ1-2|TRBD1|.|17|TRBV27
TGTGCCAGCAGTCCCCGGGGGACAGGGGTCCCTAACTATGGCTACACCTTC
CASSPRGTGVPNYGYTF
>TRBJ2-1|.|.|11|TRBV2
TGTGCCAGCCGACTCCCAAATGAGCAGTTCTTC
CASRLPNEQFF
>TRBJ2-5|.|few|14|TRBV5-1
TGCGCCAGCAGCCCGACCCCCTCACCATCGACCCAGTACTTC
CASSPTPSPSTQYF
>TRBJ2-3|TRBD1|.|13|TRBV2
TGTGCCAGCACAGGACAGGCTGGTGATACGCAGTATTTT
CASTGQAGDTQYF
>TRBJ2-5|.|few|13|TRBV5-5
TGTGCCAGCAGCTTTCCGGTCTCGGAGACCCAGTACTTC
CASSFPVSETQYF
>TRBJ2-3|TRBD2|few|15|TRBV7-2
TGTGCCAGCAGCCCGCGATCTAGCGGGACAGATACGCAGTATTTT
CASSPRSSGTDTQYF
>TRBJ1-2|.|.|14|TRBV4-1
TGCGCCAGCAGCCCCATACAGGGTAACTATGGCTACACCTTC
CASSPIQGNYGYTF
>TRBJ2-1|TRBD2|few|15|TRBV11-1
TGTGCCAGCAGCTCATGGGACCGTACTAGCGATGAGCAGTTCTTC
CASSSWDRTSDEQFF
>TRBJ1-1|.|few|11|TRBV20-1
TGCAGTGCCCCTCGTGGGACTGAAGCTTTCTTT
CSAPRGTEAFF
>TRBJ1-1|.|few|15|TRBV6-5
TGTGCCAGCAGTTTTAAACAAGTGGCCCGGACTGAAGCTTTCTTT
CASSFKQVARTEAFF
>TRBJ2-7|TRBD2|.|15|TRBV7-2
TGTGCCAGCAGCTTCACTAGCGTCAGCTCCTACGAGCAGTACTTC
CASSFTSVSSYEQYF
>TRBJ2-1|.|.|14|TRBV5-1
TGCGCCAGCAGCTTGGACGGTAGGATGGGTGAGCAGTTCTTC
CASSLDGRMGEQFF
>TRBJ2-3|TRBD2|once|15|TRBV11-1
TGTGCCAGCAGCTTAAGACTAGCGGGAGTAGGTACGCAGTATTTT
CASSLRLAGVGTQYF
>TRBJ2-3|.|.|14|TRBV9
TGTGCCAGCAGCCCCCGTCTCCTGAGGGATACGCAGTATTTT
CASSPRLLRDTQYF
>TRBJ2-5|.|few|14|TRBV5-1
TGCGCCAGCAGCTTGCGACTAGAACAAGAGACCCAGTACTTC
CASSLRLEQETQYF